The TCR beta chain under discussion was sequenced for a study of blood T cell repertoires in COVID-19. Study-wide context: The samples span acute and convalescent COVID-19 from the United States, Italy and Spain. The analysed material was cDNA or gDNA that came from T cells, B-cell-depleted T cells, or PBMCs.

CDR1 MNHEY and CDR2 SVGAGI come from the germline V gene. Trimming took 6 bases from V and 6 from J, leaving 15 bases between them. The length of the CDR3 is 13 residues. Only in-frame clones appear in the TCRdb table, and some are missing; sequencing was by immunoSEQ multiplex PCR. The table shows around 300,000 clones, with approximately 89% occurring only once. Enrolment of Seattle patients took place during active infection, and they were followed longitudinally. Source material: peripheral blood. The V gene is TRBV6-5, the J gene TRBJ2-7; TRBD2 is a possible D gene (7 bases). This TCR derives from a woman aged 25 to 39 with COVID-19, enrolled during active disease. Here the CDR3 reads CASRNREGSEQYF. In DNA form, the CDR3 reads TGTGCCAGCAGGAACAGGGAGGGTAGCGAGCAGTACTTC.